These T cell receptor beta chains were read from a single sample in a study of T cell repertoires in cytomegalovirus infection. TCRdb re-called the reads with MiXCR, one entry per CDR3 protein. The data show approximately 270,000 distinct CDR3 sequences, 22% seen once. No antigen is known for these receptors. The sequencing here drew on cultured PBMCs, taken from culture after CMV antigen stimulation. The receptor source for this set is a human donor in good health (CMV status not recorded). Some clones in this sample may be carry-over from other donors' samples. CDR3s include the opening cysteine and the closing phenylalanine or tryptophan. Fields, in order: J gene, clone size, V gene, D gene, CDR3 DNA, CDR3 protein. D genes are given only for firm matches. The size entry is marked missing in some rows and otherwise reads once, few, many or a size class.

J: TRBJ1-5; size: few; V: TRBV7-2; D: -; DNA: TGTGCCAGCAGGCTCACAGGGAATCAGCCCCAGCATTTT; CDR3: CASRLTGNQPQHF
J: TRBJ1-5; size: many; V: TRBV12-3/TRBV12-4; D: TRBD1; DNA: TGTGCCAGCAGTTTACGCAGGGGGATCCATCAGCCCCAGCATTTT; CDR3: CASSLRRGIHQPQHF
J: TRBJ2-1; size: many; V: TRBV7-2; D: -; DNA: TGTGCCAGCAGCAAAGCCGGGACCTACAATGAGCAGTTCTTC; CDR3: CASSKAGTYNEQFF
J: TRBJ2-1; size: -; V: TRBV6-1; D: -; DNA: TGTGCCAGCAGTTATTTTCAAGCGGGTGAGTTCTTC; CDR3: CASSYFQAGEFF
J: TRBJ2-1; size: -; V: TRBV19; D: -; DNA: TGTGCCAGTAGTATACAGTCCCTAGGTGCGGGTGAGCAGTTCTTC; CDR3: CASSIQSLGAGEQFF
J: TRBJ2-3; size: many; V: TRBV7-6; D: -; DNA: TGTGCCAGCAGCTTCAGCGCTCGGGGGACAGATACGCAGTATTTT; CDR3: CASSFSARGTDTQYF
J: TRBJ2-7; size: -; V: TRBV25-1; D: TRBD2; DNA: TGTGCCAGCAGGGGGAGCGGGGCCTACGAGCAGTACTTC; CDR3: CASRGSGAYEQYF
J: TRBJ1-6; size: few; V: TRBV12-3/TRBV12-4; D: -; DNA: TGTGCCAGCAGTTTAAATCGGGACGGATCCTTCCACTTT; CDR3: CASSLNRDGSFHF
J: TRBJ2-1; size: -; V: TRBV9; D: TRBD2; DNA: TGTGCCAGCAGCGTAAGTCCGGGACTAGCGGGAGGAGGGGATGAGCAGTTCTTC; CDR3: CASSVSPGLAGGGDEQFF
J: TRBJ2-1; size: many; V: TRBV7-2; D: -; DNA: TGTGCCAGCAGCCCGGACAGAGCATACAATGAGCAGTTCTTC; CDR3: CASSPDRAYNEQFF
J: TRBJ2-7; size: few; V: TRBV7-2; D: TRBD1; DNA: TGTGCCAGCAGCTTAGCCCCCGGACAGGGCTACGAGCAGTACTTC; CDR3: CASSLAPGQGYEQYF
J: TRBJ2-7; size: many; V: TRBV7-2; D: -; DNA: TGTGCCAGCAGCTTAGCAGGGTCCGAGCAGTACTTC; CDR3: CASSLAGSEQYF
J: TRBJ2-2; size: many; V: TRBV7-8; D: -; DNA: TGTGCCAGCAGCCCATCGCCGGGATCGAGCACCGGGGAGCTGTTTTTT; CDR3: CASSPSPGSSTGELFF
J: TRBJ2-1; size: few; V: TRBV19; D: TRBD2; DNA: TGTGCCAGTAGTATGCCCGGGCAGGCTAGCGGGAATGAGCAGTTCTTC; CDR3: CASSMPGQASGNEQFF
J: TRBJ1-4; size: -; V: TRBV12-3/TRBV12-4; D: -; DNA: TGTGCCAGCAGCCTACAGGCAGTTGGGAAAGAAAAACTGTTTTTT; CDR3: CASSLQAVGKEKLFF
J: TRBJ1-5; size: -; V: TRBV27; D: TRBD1; DNA: TGTGCCAGCAGCAGGACAGGAGGAGATTATAGCAATCAGCCCCAGCATTTT; CDR3: CASSRTGGDYSNQPQHF
J: TRBJ2-1; size: many; V: TRBV7-2; D: -; DNA: TGTGCCAGCAGCTTAGCTAACCGGGTTAGCTCCTACAATGAGCAGTTCTTC; CDR3: CASSLANRVSSYNEQFF
J: TRBJ2-7; size: many; V: TRBV27; D: -; DNA: TGTGCCAGCAGCCCAGGGGGGTCCTTCTCCTACGAGCAGTACTTC; CDR3: CASSPGGSFSYEQYF
J: TRBJ1-2; size: few; V: TRBV7-9; D: TRBD1; DNA: TGTGCCAGCAAGGGACAGACTCCCTATGGCTACACCTTC; CDR3: CASKGQTPYGYTF
J: TRBJ1-1; size: few; V: TRBV7-9; D: -; DNA: TGTGCCAGCAGCTCAGCGGGGGCGAACACTGAAGCTTTCTTT; CDR3: CASSSAGANTEAFF
J: TRBJ2-6; size: -; V: TRBV10-3; D: -; DNA: TGTGCCATCAGTGCCGGAGGTCGGGGGGCCAACGTCCTGACTTTC; CDR3: CAISAGGRGANVLTF
J: TRBJ2-2; size: -; V: TRBV6-2/TRBV6-3; D: TRBD2; DNA: TGTGCCAGCACCCCGGGACTAGCGGGCCCATGGCACACCGGGGAGCTGTTTTTT; CDR3: CASTPGLAGPWHTGELFF
J: TRBJ2-7; size: -; V: TRBV7-2; D: TRBD1; DNA: TGTGCCAGCAGCTGGATGGGACAGGGGAACGAGCAGTACTTC; CDR3: CASSWMGQGNEQYF
J: TRBJ2-5; size: once; V: TRBV18; D: TRBD2; DNA: TGTGCCAGCTCACCATTCCGAGCGGGAGGCCCTATAGAGACCCAGTACTTC; CDR3: CASSPFRAGGPIETQYF
J: TRBJ1-5; size: -; V: TRBV12-3/TRBV12-4; D: -; DNA: TGTGCCAGCCAGTCCAGAGATCAGCCCCAGCATTTT; CDR3: CASQSRDQPQHF
J: TRBJ2-2; size: few; V: TRBV7-9; D: -; DNA: TGTGCCAGCAGCGACGACCCGGGAACCGGGGAGCTGTTTTTT; CDR3: CASSDDPGTGELFF
J: TRBJ2-7; size: few; V: TRBV29-1; D: TRBD1; DNA: TGCAGCGTTGGGGACAGTTACGAGCAGTACTTC; CDR3: CSVGDSYEQYF
J: TRBJ1-2; size: many; V: TRBV7-2; D: -; DNA: TGTGCCAGCAGCTTTTTAACTATCAGGGGCGACCGGGTATGCACCTTC; CDR3: CASSFLTIRGDRVCTF
J: TRBJ2-3; size: many; V: TRBV7-2; D: -; DNA: TGTGCCAGCAGCCACCCGGGAGTGGGCACAGATACGCAGTATTTT; CDR3: CASSHPGVGTDTQYF
J: TRBJ2-1; size: few; V: TRBV7-6; D: -; DNA: TGTGCCAGCAGCTCGCTGGGGCGGGACAGATCCTACAATGAGCAGTTCTTC; CDR3: CASSSLGRDRSYNEQFF
J: TRBJ1-2; size: -; V: TRBV20-1; D: TRBD1; DNA: TGCAGTGCTAGAGGGACAGGGGGAGGGAACTATGGCTACACCTTC; CDR3: CSARGTGGGNYGYTF
J: TRBJ2-7; size: -; V: TRBV19; D: -; DNA: TGTGCCAGTAGTACGCTAGCGAGCCACGAGCAGTACTTC; CDR3: CASSTLASHEQYF
J: TRBJ2-7; size: many; V: TRBV7-8; D: TRBD1; DNA: TGTGCCAGCAGCTTCGACAGGGAAACCTACGAGCAGTACTTC; CDR3: CASSFDRETYEQYF
J: TRBJ2-7; size: -; V: TRBV6-2/TRBV6-3; D: -; DNA: TGTGCCAGCAGCAAAACCCGCCAGGGCGTCCCCTACAATGAGCAGTACTTC; CDR3: CASSKTRQGVPYNEQYF
J: TRBJ1-2; size: -; V: TRBV14; D: TRBD1; DNA: TGTGCCAGCAGCCAAGACAGCCCGTGGGACAGGGTGTTTAATGATGGCTACACCTTC; CDR3: CASSQDSPWDRVFNDGYTF
J: TRBJ1-2; size: few; V: TRBV19; D: -; DNA: TGTGCCAGTAGTATAGGCGCAGGTCATGGCTACACCTTC; CDR3: CASSIGAGHGYTF
J: TRBJ2-1; size: few; V: TRBV7-6; D: TRBD1; DNA: TGTGCCAGCAGCTTAGCGGGACAGCTAAACAATGAGCAGTTCTTC; CDR3: CASSLAGQLNNEQFF
J: TRBJ1-2; size: few; V: TRBV20-1; D: TRBD1; DNA: TGCAGTGCCTCGGGACAGGGGGCGGCTAACTATGGCTACACCTTC; CDR3: CSASGQGAANYGYTF
J: TRBJ1-1; size: many; V: TRBV7-2; D: -; DNA: TGTGCCAGCAGCCCCGGACAGATTAAGGGGACTGAAGCTTTCTTT; CDR3: CASSPGQIKGTEAFF
J: TRBJ1-1; size: many; V: TRBV5-1; D: TRBD1; DNA: TGCGCCAGCAGCTCGGGACAGGGAGCGAACACTGAAGCTTTCTTT; CDR3: CASSSGQGANTEAFF
J: TRBJ2-7; size: -; V: TRBV19; D: -; DNA: TGTGCCAGTAGTATAGGGGGGGTCGCCTACGAGCAGTACTTC; CDR3: CASSIGGVAYEQYF
J: TRBJ2-7; size: -; V: TRBV20-1; D: TRBD2; DNA: TGCAGTGCTAGAGACGGGACTACCTACGAGCAGTACTTC; CDR3: CSARDGTTYEQYF
J: TRBJ2-5; size: few; V: TRBV6-1; D: -; DNA: TGTGCCAGTGGCTGGAGAAGGGATTTCAGGCAACCGAAAGAGACCCAGTACTTC; CDR3: CASGWRRDFRQPKETQYF
J: TRBJ2-1; size: -; V: TRBV12-3/TRBV12-4; D: TRBD1; DNA: TGTGCCAGCAGTTACGGGACAGGGAACGATGAGCAGTTCTTC; CDR3: CASSYGTGNDEQFF
J: TRBJ2-7; size: -; V: TRBV12-3/TRBV12-4; D: -; DNA: TGTGCCAGCCGGGGCGGAGGGATTTCCTACGAGCAGTACTTC; CDR3: CASRGGGISYEQYF
J: TRBJ2-4; size: once; V: TRBV20-1; D: TRBD1; DNA: TGCAGTGCTAGTATTGACAGGGGGGCCAAAAACATTCAGTACTTC; CDR3: CSASIDRGAKNIQYF
J: TRBJ2-7; size: few; V: TRBV7-2; D: -; DNA: TGTGCCAGCAGGGAGGGGTGGGTCGGGTCTAACTACGAGCAGTACTTC; CDR3: CASREGWVGSNYEQYF
J: TRBJ2-4; size: -; V: TRBV19; D: -; DNA: TGTGCCAGCAGGCCCCGGCAGCGATTAAACATTCAGTACTTC; CDR3: CASRPRQRLNIQYF
J: TRBJ2-7; size: many; V: TRBV7-2; D: -; DNA: TGTGCCAGCAGCTTAGGTCCTGGTTTGGGAGAGCAGTACTTC; CDR3: CASSLGPGLGEQYF
J: TRBJ2-1; size: -; V: TRBV25-1; D: TRBD1; DNA: TGTGCCAGCAGTGAGGGACAGTCGTTTTATTCGGCTGAGCAGTTCTTC; CDR3: CASSEGQSFYSAEQFF
J: TRBJ1-1; size: few; V: TRBV7-2; D: -; DNA: TGTGCCAGCAGCATAAGAACGGGGAACACTGAAGCTTTCTTT; CDR3: CASSIRTGNTEAFF
J: TRBJ1-3; size: few; V: TRBV19; D: -; DNA: TGTGCCAGTAGTGCTACGGGGGGTTCTGGAAACACCATATATTTT; CDR3: CASSATGGSGNTIYF
J: TRBJ2-1; size: few; V: TRBV6-2/TRBV6-3; D: TRBD1; DNA: TGTGCCAGCAGTTACGGGTCAGGGGGATACAATGAGCAGTTCTTC; CDR3: CASSYGSGGYNEQFF
J: TRBJ2-1; size: many; V: TRBV12-3/TRBV12-4; D: TRBD2; DNA: TGTGCCAGCAGTAGGACTAGCAGTAACAATGAGCAGTTCTTC; CDR3: CASSRTSSNNEQFF
J: TRBJ2-1; size: many; V: TRBV4-1; D: TRBD2; DNA: TGCGCCAGCAGCCAAACCGTGACTAGCGGGAGTGTCAATGAGCAGTTCTTC; CDR3: CASSQTVTSGSVNEQFF
J: TRBJ2-3; size: -; V: TRBV12-3/TRBV12-4; D: TRBD2; DNA: TGTGCCAGCAGGGAGCGGGAGACATCAGATACGCAGTATTTT; CDR3: CASRERETSDTQYF
J: TRBJ1-1; size: many; V: TRBV20-1; D: -; DNA: TGCAGTGCCACCGGACGGATGAACACTGAAGCTTTCTTT; CDR3: CSATGRMNTEAFF
J: TRBJ2-6; size: -; V: TRBV6-5; D: -; DNA: TGTGCCAGCAACGGGGGCAAGGGGGCCAACGTCCTGACTTTC; CDR3: CASNGGKGANVLTF
J: TRBJ1-1; size: -; V: TRBV7-2; D: -; DNA: TGTGCCAGCAGCACCGGACAGTACACTGAAGCTTTCTTT; CDR3: CASSTGQYTEAFF
J: TRBJ2-1; size: -; V: TRBV27; D: -; DNA: TGTGCCAGCAGTTTGTCGGAGTCCTACAATGAGCAGTTCTTC; CDR3: CASSLSESYNEQFF